This paragraph reports one TCR beta chain. The data were produced by immunoSEQ multiplex PCR, yet TCRdb's version contains in-frame clones alone and is incomplete. The table shows more than 300,000 clones, with about 82% occurring only once. The sample belongs to a study of blood T cell repertoires in COVID-19. Study background: COVID-19 samples, acute and convalescent, were from the United States, Italy and Spain.

CDR1 SGHAT and CDR2 FQNNGV come from the germline V gene. The V and J ends lost 1 base and 4 bases, in that order; junction bases with no gene match: 3. The CDR3 runs to 16 residues. Sequenced sample: peripheral blood. This TCR was sampled from a woman aged 45-59 years with acute or convalescent COVID-19. The chain joins TRBV11-2 to TRBJ2-6; TRBD1 matches at 8 bases. CDR3 nucleotides: TGTGCCAGCAGCTTAGTGCAGGGGGCGGGGGCCAACGTCCTGACTTTC. Protein: CASSLVQGAGANVLTF.